The sequence of this TCR beta chain was determined in a study of shared clonotypes between healthy human individuals. Trimming stripped 4 bases from V and 4 bases from J, with 10 bases between. Germline CDR1 and CDR2: MNHEY and SVGAGI. CDR3 size: 13 residues. TCRdb keeps only in-frame clones here, not all; method: immunoSEQ multiplex PCR. Of 500,000 to 550,000 clones detected, roughly 95% appear once; the ten largest clones hold 0.05% to 0.08%. The source material was naive CD4+ T cells sorted from blood. Indicated subset: CD45RA+ positively selected. The J gene is TRBJ2-5, the V gene TRBV6-5, with D tentatively TRBD1 or TRBD2 (5 bases each). The sequence was collected from a woman in her 30s in good health. As DNA, the CDR3 is TGTGCCAGCAGTTTAGTGGGACGAGAGACCCAGTACTTC. Translated, it gives CASSLVGRETQYF.